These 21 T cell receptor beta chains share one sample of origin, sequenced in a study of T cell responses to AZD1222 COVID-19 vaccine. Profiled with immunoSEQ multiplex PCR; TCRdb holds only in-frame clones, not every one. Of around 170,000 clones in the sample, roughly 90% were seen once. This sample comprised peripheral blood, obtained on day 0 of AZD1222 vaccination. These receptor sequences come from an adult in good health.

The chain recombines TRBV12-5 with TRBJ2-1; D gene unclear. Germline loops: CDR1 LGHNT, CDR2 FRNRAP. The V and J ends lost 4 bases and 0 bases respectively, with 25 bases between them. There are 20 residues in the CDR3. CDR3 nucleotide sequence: TGTGCTAGTGGTTCCCCAAAGGGCCCAGCCTCAAGGAGCTCCTACAATGAGCAGTTCTTC. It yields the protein CASGSPKGPASRSSYNEQFF.

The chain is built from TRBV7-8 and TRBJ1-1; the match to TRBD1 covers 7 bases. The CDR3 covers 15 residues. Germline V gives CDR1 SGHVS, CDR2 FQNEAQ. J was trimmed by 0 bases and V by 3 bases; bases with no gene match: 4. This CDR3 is CASSLMTGLNTEAFF. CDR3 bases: TGTGCCAGCAGCTTGATGACAGGGCTGAACACTGAAGCTTTCTTT.

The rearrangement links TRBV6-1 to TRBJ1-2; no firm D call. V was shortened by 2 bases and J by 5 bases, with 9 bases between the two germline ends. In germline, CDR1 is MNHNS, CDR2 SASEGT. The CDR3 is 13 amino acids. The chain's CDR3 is CASSERARYGYTF. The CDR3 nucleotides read TGTGCCAGCAGTGAACGGGCCAGGTATGGCTACACCTTC.

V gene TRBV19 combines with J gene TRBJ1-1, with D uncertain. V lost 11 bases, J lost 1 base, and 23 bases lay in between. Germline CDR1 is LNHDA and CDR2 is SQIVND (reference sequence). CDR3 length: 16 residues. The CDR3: CAASSRYRLKNTEAFF. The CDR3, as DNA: TGTGCCGCCAGTAGCCGGTACAGACTTAAGAACACTGAAGCTTTCTTT.

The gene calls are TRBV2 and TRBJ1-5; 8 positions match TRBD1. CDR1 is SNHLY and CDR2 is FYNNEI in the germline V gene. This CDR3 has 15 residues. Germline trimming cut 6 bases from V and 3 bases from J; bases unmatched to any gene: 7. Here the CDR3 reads CASRAGQGVNQPQHF. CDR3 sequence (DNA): TGTGCCAGCAGGGCCGGACAGGGAGTCAATCAGCCCCAGCATTTT.

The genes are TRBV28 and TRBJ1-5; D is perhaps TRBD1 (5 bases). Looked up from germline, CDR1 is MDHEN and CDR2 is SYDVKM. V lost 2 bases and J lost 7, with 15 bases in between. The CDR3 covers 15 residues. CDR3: CASSLRQGPGQPQHF. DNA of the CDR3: TGTGCCAGCAGTTTACGGCAGGGTCCGGGCCAGCCCCAGCATTTT.

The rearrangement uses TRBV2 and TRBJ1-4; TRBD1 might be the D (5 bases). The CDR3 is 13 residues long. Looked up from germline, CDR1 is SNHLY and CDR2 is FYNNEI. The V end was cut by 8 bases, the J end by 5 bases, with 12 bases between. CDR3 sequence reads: CASAGEFNEKLFF. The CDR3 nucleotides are TGTGCCAGCGCGGGGGAGTTCAATGAAAAACTGTTTTTT.

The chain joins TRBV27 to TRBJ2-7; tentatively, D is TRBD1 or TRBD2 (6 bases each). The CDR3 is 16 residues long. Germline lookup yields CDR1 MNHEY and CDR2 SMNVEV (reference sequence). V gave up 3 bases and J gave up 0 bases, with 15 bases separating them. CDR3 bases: TGTGCCAGCAGTTTTATTCGTGGGGGGCTCTCCTACGAGCAGTACTTC. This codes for CASSFIRGGLSYEQYF.

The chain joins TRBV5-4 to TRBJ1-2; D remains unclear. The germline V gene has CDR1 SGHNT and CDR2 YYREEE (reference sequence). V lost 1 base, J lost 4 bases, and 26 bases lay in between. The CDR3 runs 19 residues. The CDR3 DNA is TGTGCCAGCAGCTTGAAGATACATATCCCCCGCAGGTCTATCTATGGCTACACCTTC. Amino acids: CASSLKIHIPRRSIYGYTF.

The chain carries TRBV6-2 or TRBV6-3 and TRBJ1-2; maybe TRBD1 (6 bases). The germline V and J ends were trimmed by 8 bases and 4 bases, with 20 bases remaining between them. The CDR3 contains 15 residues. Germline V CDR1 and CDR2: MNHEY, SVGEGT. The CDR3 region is CASRPRGKGGYGYTF. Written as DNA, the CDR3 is TGTGCCAGCCGCCCACGGGGGAAGGGGGGCTATGGCTACACCTTC.

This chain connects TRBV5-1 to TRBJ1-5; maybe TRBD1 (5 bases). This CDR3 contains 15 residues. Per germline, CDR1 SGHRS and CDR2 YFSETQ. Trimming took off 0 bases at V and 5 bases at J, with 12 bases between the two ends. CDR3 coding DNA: TGCGCCAGCAGCTTGGGAGACAGCGAGGATCAGCCCCAGCATTTT. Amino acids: CASSLGDSEDQPQHF.

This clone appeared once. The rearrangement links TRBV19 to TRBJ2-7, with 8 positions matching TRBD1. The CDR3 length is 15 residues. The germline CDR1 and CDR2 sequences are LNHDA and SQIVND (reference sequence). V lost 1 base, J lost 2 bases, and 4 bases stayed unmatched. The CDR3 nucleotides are TGTGCCAGTAGTATAGCTGGACAGGGCACCTACGAGCAGTACTTC. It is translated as CASSIAGQGTYEQYF. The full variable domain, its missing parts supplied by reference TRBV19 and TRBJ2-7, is DGGITQSPKYLFRKEGQNVTLSCEQNLNHDAMYWYRQDPGQGLRLIYYSQIVNDFQKGDIAEGYSVSREKKESFPLTVTSAQKNPTAFYLCASSIAGQGTYEQYFGPGTRLTVT.

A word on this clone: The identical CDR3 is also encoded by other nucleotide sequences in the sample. The CDR3 protein is CASGQGNQPQHF. In DNA, the CDR3 is TGTGCCAGCGGACAGGGCAATCAGCCCCAGCATTTT. V and J are TRBV7-9 and TRBJ1-5; 7 positions agree with TRBD1. Trimming took 8 bases from V and 2 from J; bases not matched to a gene: 0. Germline values: CDR1 SEHNR, CDR2 FQNEAQ (reference sequence). The CDR3 runs 12 residues.

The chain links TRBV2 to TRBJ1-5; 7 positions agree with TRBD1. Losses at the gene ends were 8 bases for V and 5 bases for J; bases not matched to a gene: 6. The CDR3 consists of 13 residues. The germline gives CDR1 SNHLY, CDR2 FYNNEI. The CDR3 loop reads CASGQDLDQPQHF. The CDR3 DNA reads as TGTGCCAGCGGACAGGACCTCGATCAGCCCCAGCATTTT.

The CDR3 is CSVERADRVNEQFF. DNA for the CDR3: TGCAGCGTTGAAAGGGCAGACCGAGTGAATGAGCAGTTCTTC. The rearrangement joins TRBV29-1 to TRBJ2-1, with D unresolved. CDR1 SQVTM and CDR2 ANQGSEA come from the germline V gene. Trimming took 2 bases from V and 7 from J, leaving 15 bases between them. CDR3 length: 14 residues.

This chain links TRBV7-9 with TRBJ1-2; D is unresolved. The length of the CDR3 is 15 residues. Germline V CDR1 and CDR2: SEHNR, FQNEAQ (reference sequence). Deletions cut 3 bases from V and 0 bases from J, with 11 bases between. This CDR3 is CASSFGGGTNYGYTF. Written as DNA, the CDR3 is TGTGCCAGCAGCTTTGGTGGCGGAACTAACTATGGCTACACCTTC. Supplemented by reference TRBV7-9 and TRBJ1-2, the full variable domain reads DTGVSQNPRHKITKRGQNVTFRCDPISEHNRLYWYRQTLGQGPEFLTYFQNEAQLEKSRLLSDRFSAERPKGSFSTLEIQRTEQGDSAMYLCASSFGGGTNYGYTFGSGTRLTVV.

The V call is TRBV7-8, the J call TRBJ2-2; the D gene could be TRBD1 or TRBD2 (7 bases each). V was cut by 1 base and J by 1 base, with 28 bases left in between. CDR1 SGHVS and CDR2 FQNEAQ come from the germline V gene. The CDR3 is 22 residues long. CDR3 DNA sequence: TGTGCCAGCAGCTTAGGCCTTTTTCCACAAGTTGACAGGGAGGGGAACACCGGGGAGCTGTTTTTT. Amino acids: CASSLGLFPQVDREGNTGELFF.

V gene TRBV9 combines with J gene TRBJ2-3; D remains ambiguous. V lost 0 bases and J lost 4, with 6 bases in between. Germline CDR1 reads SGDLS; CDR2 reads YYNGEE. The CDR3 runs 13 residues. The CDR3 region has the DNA TGTGCCAGCAGCGTAGGAAACGCAGATACGCAGTATTTT. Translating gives CASSVGNADTQYF.

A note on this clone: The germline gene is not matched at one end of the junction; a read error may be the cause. CDR3 coding DNA: TGTGCCAGCCGTGATACTAGCACAGATACGCAGTATTTT. Translated: CASRDTSTDTQYF. The chain has TRBV6-1 and TRBJ2-3; D is ambiguous. CDR3 size: 13 residues. Germline CDR1 is MNHNS and CDR2 is SASEGT.

Written as DNA, the CDR3 is TGTGCCAGCAGCTTTGAGGGTAGACTAGCGGAAGAGACCCAGTACTTC. Translation gives CASSFEGRLAEETQYF. The chain carries TRBV5-4 and TRBJ2-5, with 9 bases identical to TRBD2. V gave up 2 bases and J gave up 3 bases; unmatched junction bases: 8. CDR1 is SGHNT and CDR2 is YYREEE in the germline V gene (reference sequence). The CDR3 consists of 16 residues.

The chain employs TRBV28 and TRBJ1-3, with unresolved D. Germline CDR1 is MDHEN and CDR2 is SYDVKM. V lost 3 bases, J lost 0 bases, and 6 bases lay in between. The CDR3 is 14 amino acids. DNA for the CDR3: TGTGCCAGCAGTTTCGACATCTCTGGAAACACCATATATTTT. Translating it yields CASSFDISGNTIYF.